The 26 T cell receptor beta chains below come from one sample, sequenced in a study of CDR3 diversity in severe acne. TCRdb processed the PCR reads anew with MiXCR; each CDR3 protein has one entry. The sample carries 84,000 or so distinct CDR3 sequences, about 50% recorded once. Sequenced sample: blood. These TCRs come from a male donor in good health, serving as a control.

The sample holds many counts of this clonotype. The chain couples TRBV6-1 to TRBJ1-2; no clear D gene. Trimming removed 3 bases from V and 4 bases from J, with 12 bases in between. This CDR3 has 14 residues. The germline V gene encodes CDR1 MNHNS and CDR2 SASEGT. DNA for the CDR3: TGTGCCAGCAGTGAGGAGACAAAACCCTATGGCTACACCTTC. Translation gives CASSEETKPYGYTF.

This clonotype was observed at least ten times. V gene TRBV7-2 combines with J gene TRBJ1-3; a possible D gene is TRBD1 (5 bases). CDR1 and CDR2 (germline): SGHTA, FQGNSA. Between the trimmed V and J ends, which lost 4 bases and 0 bases, there was a span of 16 bases. The CDR3 runs 17 residues. CDR3: CASSSKEQANSGNTIYF. DNA for the CDR3: TGTGCCAGCAGCTCTAAGGAACAGGCTAACTCTGGAAACACCATATATTTT.

The chain links TRBV6-2 or TRBV6-3 to TRBJ1-1; a possible D gene is TRBD1 (5 bases). V shed 7 bases and J shed 3 bases, with 12 bases lying between them. The germline gives CDR1 MNHEY, CDR2 SVGEGT. This CDR3 spans 13 amino acids. This chain's CDR3 is CASTRGTYTEAFF. In DNA, the CDR3 is TGTGCCAGCACTCGAGGGACTTACACTGAAGCTTTCTTT.

For the CDR3, the DNA is TGTGCCAGCAGCCCCGAGACGGACAGCTATGGCTACACCTTC. It codes for CASSPETDSYGYTF. The chain joins TRBV6-5 to TRBJ1-2; D possibly corresponds to TRBD1 (6 bases). Trimming stripped 6 bases from V and 4 bases from J, with 15 bases between. This CDR3 comprises 14 residues. Germline V gene data show CDR1 as MNHEY and CDR2 as SVGAGI.

The chain recombines TRBV29-1 with TRBJ2-7; 9 bases fit TRBD1. Germline-derived CDR1 and CDR2 are SQVTM and ANQGSEA. The CDR3 covers 11 residues. Trimming cost V 7 bases and J 4 bases; bases outside gene matches: 2. In DNA, the CDR3 is TGCAGCGGGACAGGGGTTTACGAGCAGTACTTC. Translated: CSGTGVYEQYF.

This clonotype was detected only once. One end of the junction varies from germline; a read error may be responsible. The V gene is TRBV5-1, the J gene TRBJ2-7, with TRBD2 matching 12 bases. This CDR3 comprises 14 residues. Germline-derived CDR1 and CDR2 are SGHRS and YFSETQ. CDR3: CASSVTSGGYEPYF. For the CDR3, the DNA is TGCGCCAGCAGCGTGACTAGCGGGGGCTACGAGCCGTACTTC.

The V and J genes are TRBV29-1 and TRBJ1-1; 7 nucleotides agree with TRBD1. CDR1 SQVTM and CDR2 ANQGSEA come from the germline V gene. The ends lost 4 bases at V and 11 bases at J; junction bases unmatched: 10. The CDR3 consists of 12 residues. The CDR3 coding sequence is TGCAGCGTTGGGACGGGGGCGACAGGGGCTTTCTTT. Its translation is CSVGTGATGAFF.

The chain recombines TRBV29-1 with TRBJ1-2; D possibly corresponds to TRBD1 (6 bases). The CDR3 sequence is 14 residues long. Germline loops: CDR1 SQVTM, CDR2 ANQGSEA. The V end lost 6 bases, the J end lost 4 bases, and 18 bases lay between the germline ends. CDR3 nucleotide sequence: TGCAGCGTGGGGCCCCGGACAGCCTCCTATGGCTACACCTTC. Translating gives CSVGPRTASYGYTF.

A note on this clonotype: A much larger clone is a single base away; this may be a read error. The rearrangement links TRBV12-3 or TRBV12-4 to TRBJ1-6; 8 positions match TRBD1. Trimming cost V 5 bases and J 7 bases; bases outside gene matches: 10. The CDR3 totals 16 residues. The CDR3 bases are TGTGCCAGCAGTCGCCTTCCGGGACAGGCCAATTCACCCCTCCACTTT. Translated, it gives CASSRLPGQANSPLHF.

This clonotype came up many times. This chain joins TRBV9 and TRBJ2-1; D is ambiguous. CDR3 length: 15 amino acids. The germline V gene encodes CDR1 SGDLS and CDR2 YYNGEE. With 5 bases removed from V and 0 bases from J, the gap between germline ends came to 12 bases. This CDR3 reads CASSAVPSSYNEQFF. The CDR3 DNA follows: TGTGCCAGCAGTGCGGTCCCAAGCTCCTACAATGAGCAGTTCTTC.

Remarks on this clonotype: Just one base apart from a much larger clone, this may be a read error. This chain links TRBV24-1 with TRBJ1-5; D not certain. Germline CDR1 and CDR2: KGHDR and SFDVKD. This CDR3 is built from 13 residues. Trimming took off 6 bases at V and 0 bases at J, with 5 bases between the two ends. This CDR3 is CATSPSSNQPQHF. The CDR3 region has the DNA TGTGCCACCAGTCCGTCTAGCAATCAGCCCCAGCATTTT.

The chain couples TRBV3-1 to TRBJ2-1, with TRBD2 matching 8 bases. Germline V CDR1 and CDR2: LGHDT, YNNKEL (reference sequence). The V segment lost 0 bases and the J segment 8 bases; nucleotides outside the gene matches: 12. The CDR3 length is 17 residues. The CDR3 spells CASSQEGAGASYDEQFF. CDR3 nucleotide sequence: TGTGCCAGCAGCCAAGAGGGAGCGGGGGCCTCGTACGATGAGCAGTTCTTC.

As to this clonotype: This CDR3 fails to terminate in the conserved phenylalanine or tryptophan, so it likely reflects a read error. The chain couples TRBV5-1 to TRBJ1-3; D is possibly TRBD1 (6 bases). The CDR3 spans 14 residues. CDR1 and CDR2 from the germline V gene are SGHRS and YFSETQ. CDR3 coding DNA: TGCGCCAGCAGCTTATCAGGGGCTGGGAACACCATATATTCT. Protein product: CASSLSGAGNTIYS.

This clonotype has a handful of counts. The V call is TRBV7-3, the J call TRBJ1-2, with TRBD1 identical over 8 bases. Germline V gives CDR1 SGHTA, CDR2 FQGTGA. V gave up 5 bases and J gave up 4 bases; unmatched junction bases: 6. The CDR3 loop spans 14 amino acids. The CDR3 spells CASSDRGGSYGYTF. DNA of the CDR3: TGTGCCAGCAGCGACAGGGGTGGTTCCTATGGCTACACCTTC. The complete variable domain, with remaining parts taken from reference TRBV7-3 and TRBJ1-2, reads GAGVSQTPSNKVTEKGKYVELRCDPISGHTALYWYRQSLGQGPEFLIYFQGTGAADDSGLPNDRFFAVRPEGSVSTLKIQRTERGDSAVYLCASSDRGGSYGYTFGSGTRLTVV.

This clonotype was counted at least ten times. The V and J genes are TRBV12-3 or TRBV12-4 and TRBJ2-3; maybe TRBD2 (6 bases). This CDR3 comprises 12 residues. Trimming cost V 7 bases and J 6 bases, with 11 bases left between them. The CDR3 bases are TGTGCCAGCAATATGGGGAGGGATACGCAGTATTTT. Its protein is CASNMGRDTQYF.

The chain couples TRBV5-1 to TRBJ1-1, with TRBD1 as a possible D gene (6 bases). Germline assignment: CDR1 SGHRS and CDR2 YFSETQ. This CDR3 has 14 amino acids. The V end lost 8 bases, the J end lost 1 base, and 15 bases lay between the germline ends. CDR3 amino acids: CASFLPGQNTEAFF. CDR3 nucleotides: TGCGCCAGTTTTTTACCGGGACAGAACACTGAAGCTTTCTTT.

Only a few counts were recorded for this clonotype. The chain couples TRBV6-1 to TRBJ1-2; the D is unclear. Germline V lookup: CDR1 MNHNS, CDR2 SASEGT. Trimming left V 8 bases short and J 2 bases short, with 18 bases between. CDR3 size: 15 residues. In nucleotides, the CDR3 is TGTGCCAGCTCCCCCAATAGGGATGGCAACTATGGCTACACCTTC. It encodes CASSPNRDGNYGYTF.

Of note for this clonotype: This could be a read error, since a much larger clone is one nucleotide away. V and J are TRBV19 and TRBJ2-7, with TRBD1 matching 9 bases. Germline V gene data show CDR1 as LNHDA and CDR2 as SQIVND (reference sequence). The CDR3 loop spans 13 amino acids. CDR3 sequence (DNA): TGTACCAGTAGTTGGGGACAGGGAGGCGAGCAGTACTTC. This codes for CTSSWGQGGEQYF.

This sequence joins TRBV7-8 and TRBJ1-1; D not resolved. The ends were cut back, 3 bases at V and 0 bases at J, with 17 bases in the middle. Germline V lookup: CDR1 SGHVS, CDR2 FQNEAQ. This CDR3 has 17 residues. CDR3 in DNA: TGTGCCAGCAGCTTGGGTCCCCGAGCAGCATTGAACACTGAAGCTTTCTTT. Residues: CASSLGPRAALNTEAFF.

This clonotype appeared once. This chain uses TRBV29-1 with TRBJ2-7; D uncertain. Trimming left V 7 bases short and J 0 bases short, with 16 bases between. Germline loops: CDR1 SQVTM, CDR2 ANQGSEA. This CDR3 comprises 14 residues. The CDR3 DNA reads TGCAGCGCTGATGCACCTCCGTGCTCCTACGAGCAGTACTTC. It codes for CSADAPPCSYEQYF.

As for this clonotype: This could be a read error, since a much larger clone is one nucleotide away. The rearrangement joins TRBV29-1 to TRBJ1-1; D is unclear. Per the germline V gene, CDR1 is SQVTM and CDR2 is ANQGSEA. The CDR3 runs 11 residues. V was clipped by 6 bases and J by 2 bases, with 7 bases between them. The CDR3 region is CSVGDNTEAFF. The CDR3 DNA follows: TGCAGCGTCGGAGACAACACTGAAGCTTTCTTT.

This clonotype appeared many times. CDR3 in DNA: TGTGCCAGCTCCCGGCAGGGACCCGAAAAACTGTTTTTT. Amino acid sequence: CASSRQGPEKLFF. The rearrangement uses TRBV18 and TRBJ1-4, with D possibly being TRBD1 (5 bases). Germline V CDR1 and CDR2: KGHSH, LQKENI. This CDR3 region has 13 residues. V lost 6 bases and J 8 bases, leaving 13 bases between the germline ends.

The J gene is TRBJ2-7, the V gene TRBV7-9; D gene uncertain. The last part of the DNA fits TRBJ2-1 better; the J call may be wrong. The CDR3 has 15 amino acids. Germline CDR1 is SEHNR and CDR2 is FQNEAQ (reference sequence). The CDR3 is CASSQDLASPREQFF. Here the CDR3 DNA reads TGTGCCAGCAGCCAAGATCTTGCCTCGCCGCGGGAGCAGTTCTTC.

This clonotype was counted a single time. The rearrangement uses TRBV6-5 and TRBJ1-2; TRBD1 matches 8 bases. The CDR3 length is 13 residues. CDR1 MNHEY and CDR2 SVGAGI come from the germline V gene. Trimming removed 2 bases from V and 6 bases from J; junction bases left unmatched: 2. CDR3 sequence (DNA): TGTGCCAGCAGTTACGCCAGGGGGCATGGCTACACCTTC. Amino acid sequence: CASSYARGHGYTF.

Note on this clonotype: This may be a read error, as it is one base from a much larger clone. This chain connects TRBV24-1 to TRBJ1-2; D uncertain. CDR1 and CDR2 (germline): KGHDR, SFDVKD. The V gene lost 4 bases and the J gene lost 4 bases, with 15 bases spanning the gap. The CDR3 has 15 residues. The CDR3 coding sequence is TGTGCCACCAGTGAACCTCTGAGACGGACCTATGGCTACACCTTC. Translated: CATSEPLRRTYGYTF.

This clonotype was counted many times. V and J are TRBV7-9 and TRBJ2-5, with D possibly being TRBD1 (5 bases). Trimming removed 5 bases at V and 0 bases at J, with 13 bases between. Germline V lookup: CDR1 SEHNR, CDR2 FQNEAQ (reference sequence). The CDR3 has 15 residues. The DNA for the CDR3 is TGTGCCAGCAGCCCCCGACAGCTGTACCAAGAGACCCAGTACTTC. This codes for CASSPRQLYQETQYF.